This TCR beta chain was recovered during a study of blood T cell repertoires in COVID-19. At the level of the study: PBMCs, B-cell-depleted T cells, or T cells were the source of the cDNA or gDNA that made up the material.

Germline CDR1 is LGHDT and CDR2 is YNNKEL (reference sequence). V dropped 3 bases and J dropped 2; count of bases not matched to a gene: 8. This CDR3 contains 16 residues. The method was immunoSEQ multiplex PCR; TCRdb's version includes in-frame clones alone and lacks a portion of them. The table has a few hundred thousand clones, around nine tenths seen once. In the case of this clone: A read error may be the cause here, since a much bigger clone is one base away. Other DNA variants within this sample encode the same CDR3.

Sequencing was performed on PBMCs or T cells enriched from blood (not recorded which). The chain is built from TRBV3-1 (or the pseudogene TRBV3-2) and TRBJ2-7; TRBD2 aligns across 9 bases. The sequence came from a woman between 40 and 55 years old who had recovered from COVID-19. CDR3 DNA sequence: TGTGCCAGCAGCCAGGGGGGACTAGCTGGTACCTACGAGCAGTACTTC. Its translation is CASSQGGLAGTYEQYF.